These 15 T cell receptor beta chains were all obtained from the same sample, sequenced in a study of technical replicates of blood from several donors. This table comes from immunoSEQ multiplex PCR, and its TCRdb copy is limited to in-frame clones, with some not included. The sample includes almost 90,000 clones, 90% to 95% of them seen just once. The sequenced material came from T cells isolated from PBMCs. The receptors here all came from a human donor in good health.

V is TRBV7-9 and J is TRBJ2-5; TRBD2 is a possible D gene (5 bases). The CDR3 loop spans 14 amino acids. The germline gives CDR1 SEHNR, CDR2 FQNEAQ (reference sequence). V shed 2 bases and J shed 5 bases, with 12 bases lying between them. The CDR3 reads CASSLRAGEETQYF. CDR3 DNA sequence: TGTGCCAGCAGCTTACGAGCTGGGGAGGAGACCCAGTACTTC.

The chain uses TRBV5-4 and TRBJ2-3; D perhaps matches TRBD1 (5 bases). The CDR3 runs to 12 residues. Per germline, CDR1 SGHNT and CDR2 YYREEE (reference sequence). With 3 bases removed from V and 14 bases from J, the gap between germline ends came to 16 bases. In nucleotides, the CDR3 is TGTGCCAGCAGCTCCGACAGCGCCCCTGCGTATTTT. This codes for CASSSDSAPAYF. Supplemented by reference TRBV5-4 and TRBJ2-3, the full variable domain reads ETGVTQSPTHLIKTRGQQVTLRCSSQSGHNTVSWYQQALGQGPQFIFQYYREEENGRGNFPPRFSGLQFPNYSSELNVNALELDDSALYLCASSSDSAPAYFGPGTRLTVL.

For the CDR3, the DNA is TGTGCCAGCAGCTTTTTGCCTACCGGGGAGACCCAGTACTTC. It specifies CASSFLPTGETQYF. The chain recombines TRBV5-4 with TRBJ2-5; no reliable D call. Per germline, CDR1 SGHNT and CDR2 YYREEE (reference sequence). The CDR3 consists of 14 residues. With 2 bases removed from V and 5 bases from J, the gap between germline ends came to 13 bases. Variable domain in full (rest from reference TRBV5-4 and TRBJ2-5): ETGVTQSPTHLIKTRGQQVTLRCSSQSGHNTVSWYQQALGQGPQFIFQYYREEENGRGNFPPRFSGLQFPNYSSELNVNALELDDSALYLCASSFLPTGETQYFGPGTRLLVL.

The V gene is TRBV5-4, the J gene TRBJ2-4; weak D call: TRBD2 (6 bases). Germline V gene lookup returns CDR1 SGHNT and CDR2 YYREEE (reference sequence). The CDR3 runs 16 residues. The V end was cut by 6 bases, the J end by 4 bases, with 20 bases between. The CDR3 DNA is TGTGCCAGCAACGCCGGAGGGCCCGCCGTAAAAAACATTCAGTACTTC. Translated, it gives CASNAGGPAVKNIQYF.

DNA for the CDR3: TGCAGCGTTGAATTATCGGGAAAAACTAATGAAAAACTGTTTTTT. Amino acids: CSVELSGKTNEKLFF. The chain combines TRBV29-1 with TRBJ1-4; D is unresolved. Between the trimmed V and J ends, which lost 2 bases and 1 base, there was a span of 11 bases. There are 15 residues in the CDR3. Germline CDR1 reads SQVTM; CDR2 reads ANQGSEA.

The chain employs TRBV5-1 and TRBJ1-3; tentative D call: TRBD1 (5 bases). The V end lost 4 bases, the J end lost 8 bases, and 19 bases lay between the germline ends. The CDR3 totals 15 residues. Germline V gives CDR1 SGHRS, CDR2 YFSETQ. As DNA, the CDR3 is TGCGCCAGCAGCACGACCGGGACCGGCGGGGACACCATATATTTT. Amino acids: CASSTTGTGGDTIYF.

The rearrangement uses TRBV19 and TRBJ1-3; 12 positions agree with TRBD1. Germline V lookup: CDR1 LNHDA, CDR2 SQIVND (reference sequence). Unmatched junction bases numbered 6, after V lost 5 bases and J lost 4 bases. The CDR3 sequence is 16 residues long. For the CDR3, the DNA is TGTGCCAGTAGTCTCCGGGACAGGGGGCACGGAAACACCATATATTTT. Its translation is CASSLRDRGHGNTIYF.

Worth noting for this clone: The same CDR3 can be traced to other DNA sequences in this sample. V usage is TRBV2 and J usage is TRBJ2-7; D is unclear. V shed 8 bases and J shed 2 bases, with 7 bases lying between them. CDR3 size: 11 residues. The germline V gene has CDR1 SNHLY and CDR2 FYNNEI. CDR3 protein: CASSPAYEQYF. The CDR3 region has the DNA TGTGCCAGCTCGCCAGCCTACGAGCAGTACTTC.

This clone was recorded only once. The V gene is TRBV4-1, the J gene TRBJ1-1; 7 bases are shared with TRBD1. The CDR3 totals 15 residues. V gave up 2 bases and J gave up 4 bases; unmatched junction bases: 7. Per the germline V gene, CDR1 is MGHRA and CDR2 is YSYEKL. CDR3 coding DNA: TGCGCCAGCAGCCAAATACACACAGGGGTCACTGAAGCTTTCTTT. Amino acids: CASSQIHTGVTEAFF.

The chain links TRBV5-5 to TRBJ1-2; 8 bases line up with TRBD1. This CDR3 has 11 amino acids. The germline V gene encodes CDR1 SGHKS and CDR2 YYEKEE (reference sequence). With V trimmed by 3 bases and J by 8 bases, 0 bases remained unmatched. The CDR3 loop is CASSYRGGYTF. CDR3 coding DNA: TGTGCCAGCAGCTACAGGGGGGGCTACACCTTC.

The gene calls are TRBV5-1 and TRBJ2-7, with D possibly being TRBD1 (5 bases). Germline CDR1 is SGHRS and CDR2 is YFSETQ. Trimming took 2 bases from V and 3 from J, leaving 12 bases between them. This CDR3 is built from 14 residues. The CDR3, as DNA: TGCGCCAGCAGCTTATACCCAGGGAACTACGAGCAGTACTTC. Translated: CASSLYPGNYEQYF.

This chain joins TRBV5-4 and TRBJ2-5; 10 bases are shared with TRBD2. Germline CDR1 SGHNT, CDR2 YYREEE (reference sequence). CDR3 length: 17 residues. J gave up 2 bases and V 4 bases, and 11 bases lay outside the gene matches. CDR3 amino acids: CASSIGGSGGPQETQYF. In DNA form, the CDR3 reads TGTGCCAGCAGCATTGGGGGTAGCGGGGGGCCGCAAGAGACCCAGTACTTC.

The chain combines TRBV29-1 with TRBJ2-6; D remains ambiguous. Trimming took 3 bases from V and 3 from J, leaving 3 bases between them. The CDR3 covers 12 residues. CDR1 SQVTM and CDR2 ANQGSEA come from the germline V gene. The CDR3, as DNA: TGCAGCGTTGATCATGGGGCCAACGTCCTGACTTTC. This gives the protein CSVDHGANVLTF.

This chain uses TRBV5-1 with TRBJ2-3, with 7 bases aligning to TRBD2. The CDR3 runs to 16 residues. V gave up 0 bases and J gave up 1 base; unmatched junction bases: 5. Germline values: CDR1 SGHRS, CDR2 YFSETQ. Written as DNA, the CDR3 is TGCGCCAGCAGCTTGGACGGCGGGAGCGGCACAGATACGCAGTATTTT. Its protein product is CASSLDGGSGTDTQYF.

The chain employs TRBV10-1 and TRBJ1-4; D perhaps matches TRBD1 (5 bases). Germline assignment: CDR1 WNHNN and CDR2 SYGVQD (reference sequence). The ends were cut back, 0 bases at V and 17 bases at J, with 22 bases in the middle. This CDR3 contains 15 residues. The CDR3 sequence: CASSESRGVVCEYFF. The CDR3 DNA reads TGCGCCAGCAGTGAGTCGCGGGGGGTTGTATGTGAATACTTTTTT.